This T cell receptor (beta chain) was recorded in a study of vaccination and CD4 T cells after COVID-19. On this clonotype itself: The antigen is unknown.

Documented treatment: roughly ten-day PBMC culture with coronavirus spike peptide pools or control peptides (ViraFEST assay). From the 10-day cultures, CD4+ T cells were isolated by negative selection. The Oncomine TCR Beta short-read assay was applied to DNA of cultured CD4+ T cells. It was from cultured CD4+ T cells that genomic DNA was extracted. TCRdb passed the PCR reads through MiXCR, listing each CDR3 protein once. The sample has 24,000 or so distinct CDR3 sequences, 43% seen once. Sequenced: CD4+ T cells from blood, cultured in vitro. The clonotype comes from a human donor who had recovered from COVID-19.

CDR3 sequence reads: CASSFYSEQYF. Written as DNA, the CDR3 is TGTGCCAGCAGCTTCTATAGCGAGCAGTACTTC. This chain links TRBV7-2 with TRBJ2-7; no clear D gene. The CDR3 sequence is 11 residues long. Germline loops: CDR1 SGHTA, CDR2 FQGNSA. The V gene lost 3 bases and the J gene lost 6 bases, with 6 bases spanning the gap.